Sequencing of this TCR beta chain was carried out in a study of OX40 agonist ivuxolimab in advanced cancers. For the study in its entirety: Ivuxolimab, which targeted the costimulatory receptor OX40 (CD134), was an agonistic, fully human IgG2 monoclonal antibody. A male proportion of 75% to 85% and a mean age of about 60 years, ranging from 23 to 79, were recorded for the dose-escalation cohort. The point of sequencing TCRbeta in the periphery was to test whether ivuxolimab changed TCR sequence diversity and drove clonal T-cell expansion. Patients were allowed to have had prior anti-PD-1, anti-PD-L1 or anti-CTLA-4 therapy, and around two fifths of the dose-escalation patients had been treated with checkpoint inhibitors. Intravenous ivuxolimab was administered to patients every 2 weeks at six dose levels: 0.01, 0.1, 0.3, 1.5, 3 and 10 mg/kg. Of the roughly 51 dose-escalation patients, hepatocellular carcinoma was present in about 19, melanoma in about 15, renal cell carcinoma in 9 and head and neck cancer in 9. Three dose-escalation patients achieved partial responses, one with hepatocellular carcinoma and two with cutaneous melanoma. The monotherapy dose-escalation portion (N = 52 patients) of the phase I ivuxolimab trial is reported in the paper.

Overall study outcomes, separate from this receptor: In partial responders in the 0.1-3.0 mg/kg groups, normalized peripheral clonal expansion was found to be among the lowest, especially among CD8+ T cells. Which antigens the clonally expanded peripheral T cells were specific for was not determined. At doses from 0.1 to 3.0 mg/kg, clonal expansion was seen in both CD4+ and CD8+ blood T cells between baseline and week 6. After ivuxolimab, more expanded clones were found on average in CD8+ T cells than in CD4+ T cells. Low levels of normalized T-cell clonal expansion were also seen in some patients who did not respond.

Genomic DNA was extracted from sorted cells for sequencing of the TCRbeta CDR3 region. TCRbeta CDR3 regions were sequenced using the immunoSEQ Assay. TCRdb provides this immuneACCESS table in a form limited to in-frame rearrangements. Some clones are lacking; in checked studies, under half of them reflect an unresolved V gene, and why the rest are absent is not known. The sample yields 75,000 to 95,000 clones; roughly nine tenths were counted once. The ten top clones hold around 0.54% of the sample. CDR1 and CDR2, per the germline V gene (reference sequence), are LNHDA and SQIVND. From the cysteine up to the phenylalanine, the CDR3 has a length of 13 residues. Of the read, only the CDR3 DNA is kept; its 39 bases are in frame from base 1. The junction shows trimming of 5 bases on V and 4 bases on J, plus 8 bases between the germline ends. Concerning this clone itself: Its antigen remains undetermined. Base qualities are not recorded, but no much larger clone differs from it by a single base.

The trial excluded patients who had a history of autoimmune disease or who were on systemic immunosuppression. Peripheral blood for TCR sequencing was collected from all dose cohorts at baseline, on cycle 4 day 1, and on cycle 7 day 1. The samples were taken from a phase I, first-in-human, multicenter, open-label dose-escalation trial of ivuxolimab. Adults with locally advanced or metastatic melanoma, renal cell carcinoma, hepatocellular carcinoma or head and neck squamous cell carcinoma were enrolled in the trial. CD4+ and CD8+ T cells were sorted separately from peripheral blood before TCR sequencing.

This sequence was found in an adult with an advanced solid tumor such as melanoma, head and neck, liver or kidney cancer. The sequencing here drew on CD4+ or CD8+ T cells sorted from blood, taken in a trial of the OX40 agonist ivuxolimab. The V gene is TRBV19 and the J gene is TRBJ2-2; no D gene can be assigned with confidence. The DNA is TGTGCCAGTAGTGTCGTTTTCACCGGGGAGCTGTTTTTT. This gives the protein CASSVVFTGELFF.